The 32 T cell receptor beta chains reported below all come from one sample, sequenced in a study of T cell repertoires in cytomegalovirus infection (dated by TCRdb to between 2019 and 2020). In light of the paper, this sample's treatment or condition label describes: in vitro stimulation with specific CMV peptide epitopes to enrich CMV-specific T cells. The listed sequencing device is Illumina HiSeq 1500. TCRdb handled the public reads itself, with Q25 trimming in fastp and clone calling in MiXCR, and kept productive beta chains. A single entry per CDR3 protein holds the most common genes and DNA from its merged rows. In all, the sample holds 110,000 to 150,000 distinct CDR3 sequences, and roughly a third of those were seen once. The ten largest clones capture around half of the sample. No cognate antigen is known for these TCRs. This specimen consisted of CD8+ T cells from cultured PBMCs, obtained from culture after CMV antigen stimulation. The source of these receptors is a human donor in good health (CMV status not recorded). Some clones in this sample may be carry-over from other donors' samples.

The chain joins TRBV7-4 to TRBJ2-2, with no clear D. Germline V gene lookup returns CDR1 SGHVT and CDR2 SQSDAQ. The CDR3 is 17 amino acids. The germline V and J ends were trimmed by 5 bases and 8 bases, with 24 bases remaining between them. CDR3 bases: TGTGCCAGCAGCCTGCAGAAGGGTCGGAATGGTGTTGGGGAGCTGTTTTTT. This translates into CASSLQKGRNGVGELFF.

The CDR3 reads CSAILAGGPYEQYF. The CDR3 DNA is TGCAGTGCAATACTAGCGGGGGGTCCTTACGAGCAGTACTTC. This rearrangement joins TRBV20-1 to TRBJ2-7, with 12 bases identical to TRBD2. The CDR3 has 14 residues. CDR1 DFQATT and CDR2 SNEGSKA come from the germline V gene (reference sequence). V lost 6 bases and J lost 4; bases outside the gene matches: 7.

V gene TRBV4-2 combines with J gene TRBJ2-5; 7 bases match TRBD1. V was clipped by 5 bases and J by 5 bases; unmatched bases: 11. The CDR3 sequence is 15 residues long. CDR1 LGHNA and CDR2 YNFKEQ come from the germline V gene. CDR3 sequence: CASSSTGDLGETQYF. The CDR3 nucleotides are TGTGCCAGCAGCTCCACAGGGGACCTGGGGGAGACCCAGTACTTC.

This clonotype showed up many times. The gene calls are TRBV12-3 or TRBV12-4 and TRBJ1-2; TRBD1 matches 7 bases. The V segment lost 7 bases and the J segment 4 bases; nucleotides outside the gene matches: 9. CDR3 length: 14 amino acids. CDR3 nucleotide sequence: TGTGCCAGCACTACACAGGGGATTAGCTATGGCTACACCTTC. Its protein product is CASTTQGISYGYTF.

The rearrangement joins TRBV27 to TRBJ2-7; no firm D call. The V and J ends lost 4 bases and 0 bases respectively, with 10 bases between them. From germline, CDR1 is MNHEY and CDR2 SMNVEV (reference sequence). The length of the CDR3 is 14 residues. CDR3 protein: CASSYFASSYEQYF. DNA of the CDR3: TGTGCCAGCAGTTATTTTGCAAGCTCCTACGAGCAGTACTTC.

This chain connects TRBV7-9 to TRBJ1-3; the match to TRBD1 covers 7 bases. CDR3 length: 13 residues. CDR1 and CDR2 from the germline V gene are SEHNR and FQNEAQ (reference sequence). With 11 bases clipped from V and 4 bases from J, the junction kept 8 bases outside the gene matches. In nucleotides, the CDR3 is TGTGCCGTACAGGGGACTGGCGGAAACACCATATATTTT. Residues: CAVQGTGGNTIYF.

Only a few counts were recorded for this clonotype. V and J are TRBV5-1 and TRBJ2-5, with D possibly being TRBD1 (5 bases). Germline CDR1 reads SGHRS; CDR2 reads YFSETQ. Deletions cut 0 bases from V and 4 bases from J, with 13 bases between. The CDR3 consists of 15 residues. For the CDR3, the DNA is TGCGCCAGCAGCTTGGGGCAGGGTTCGCGAGAGACCCAGTACTTC. This translates into CASSLGQGSRETQYF.

This clonotype turned up a few times. The J gene is TRBJ2-1, the V gene TRBV27; 7 positions match TRBD2. V dropped 5 bases and J dropped 8; count of bases not matched to a gene: 9. CDR1 is MNHEY, CDR2 SMNVEV, per germline (reference sequence). This CDR3 comprises 14 residues. The chain's CDR3 is CASSPGTTLDEQFF. The CDR3 DNA is TGTGCCAGCAGTCCGGGGACTACCCTGGATGAGCAGTTCTTC.

This chain links TRBV13 with TRBJ2-3, with a tentative D call TRBD1 (6 bases). V lost 3 bases, J lost 1 base, and 14 bases lay in between. The CDR3 sequence is 16 residues long. Germline CDR1 is PRHDT and CDR2 is FYEKMQ (reference sequence). CDR3 nucleotide sequence: TGTGCCAGCAGCTTTACAGGGAGAGGCGGCACAGATACGCAGTATTTT. This sequence encodes CASSFTGRGGTDTQYF.

This clonotype occurred many times. The chain carries TRBV5-6 and TRBJ1-1; D not certain. Germline V lookup: CDR1 SGHDT, CDR2 YYEEEE. The V end lost 3 bases, the J end lost 11 bases, and 17 bases lay between the germline ends. This CDR3 region has 13 residues. The CDR3 loop reads CASSSGEGNKAFF. CDR3 in DNA: TGTGCCAGCAGCTCCGGAGAGGGTAACAAGGCTTTCTTT.

This clonotype was seen ten or more times. The CDR3 reads CASSSPRRAYSYEQYF. The CDR3 coding sequence is TGTGCCAGCAGTTCCCCCCGCAGGGCGTATTCCTACGAGCAGTACTTC. The chain is built from TRBV28 and TRBJ2-7, with D tentatively TRBD1 (5 bases). V dropped 4 bases and J dropped 1 base, with 17 bases sitting between them. This CDR3 has 16 residues. Germline lookup yields CDR1 MDHEN and CDR2 SYDVKM.

This clonotype appeared a single time. The chain couples TRBV27 to TRBJ2-1; TRBD1 aligns across 12 bases. The V and J ends lost 8 bases and 7 bases, in that order; junction bases with no gene match: 3. This CDR3 comprises 13 residues. The germline gives CDR1 MNHEY, CDR2 SMNVEV (reference sequence). The CDR3 loop is CASGDRGLNEQFF. The CDR3 DNA follows: TGTGCCAGCGGGGACAGGGGGCTGAATGAGCAGTTCTTC.

There are many counts of this clonotype. V is TRBV6-1 and J is TRBJ1-2, with a weak D call TRBD1 (5 bases). Germline V CDR1 and CDR2: MNHNS, SASEGT. The CDR3 covers 13 residues. V was pared by 7 bases and J by 8 bases, with 17 bases between. CDR3 residues: CASTEIGTTGYTF. For the CDR3, the DNA is TGTGCCAGCACGGAGATTGGGACGACAGGCTACACCTTC.

This clonotype appeared many times. The CDR3: CASSLEEGGQPQHF. CDR3 DNA sequence: TGTGCCAGCAGCTTAGAGGAGGGTGGCCAGCCCCAGCATTTT. J is TRBJ1-5 and V is TRBV7-9; D is uncertain. Trimming shortened V by 1 base and J by 7 bases, and 11 bases separated the two germline ends. Germline V lookup: CDR1 SEHNR, CDR2 FQNEAQ (reference sequence). The CDR3 extends over 14 amino acids.

This clonotype was seen a handful of times. The chain uses TRBV5-5 and TRBJ1-2, with D hard to call. Germline V lookup: CDR1 SGHKS, CDR2 YYEKEE (reference sequence). The CDR3 covers 14 residues. V was cut by 0 bases and J by 5 bases, with 11 bases left in between. CDR3 coding DNA: TGTGCCAGCAGCTTGGAGAACAGTGGATATGGCTACACCTTC. The encoded protein is CASSLENSGYGYTF.

This sequence joins TRBV12-3 or TRBV12-4 and TRBJ2-7; 7 nucleotides line up with TRBD1. CDR3 size: 13 residues. Trimming cost V 6 bases and J 3 bases; bases outside gene matches: 5. The CDR3 DNA is TGTGCCAGCAGCAATGGGACAGACTACGAGCAGTACTTC. Translating it yields CASSNGTDYEQYF.

This clonotype was counted only a few times. The chain uses TRBV19 and TRBJ1-1, with D perhaps matching TRBD1 (5 bases). The CDR3 extends over 15 amino acids. Looked up from germline, CDR1 is LNHDA and CDR2 is SQIVND (reference sequence). Trimming shortened V by 6 bases and J by 0 bases, and 14 bases separated the two germline ends. CDR3 amino acids: CASSPDGTMNTEAFF. CDR3 bases: TGTGCCAGTAGCCCGGACGGGACTATGAACACTGAAGCTTTCTTT.

The rearrangement uses TRBV20-1 and TRBJ2-7; TRBD2 might be the D (5 bases). The CDR3 has 14 amino acids. Between the trimmed V and J ends, which lost 7 bases and 4 bases, there was a span of 20 bases. Germline lookup yields CDR1 DFQATT and CDR2 SNEGSKA (reference sequence). Here the CDR3 reads CSVYGNGPLYEQYF. As DNA, the CDR3 is TGCAGTGTTTACGGGAATGGGCCTCTATACGAGCAGTACTTC.

V and J are TRBV29-1 and TRBJ1-4; D gene ambiguous. The germline V gene encodes CDR1 SQVTM and CDR2 ANQGSEA. The CDR3 covers 16 residues. Trimming shortened V by 1 base and J by 0 bases, and 12 bases separated the two germline ends. CDR3 residues: CSVEVLSLSTNEKLFF. As DNA, the CDR3 is TGCAGCGTTGAAGTCCTGTCTCTGTCAACTAATGAAAAACTGTTTTTT.

The chain employs TRBV28 and TRBJ1-2; the match to TRBD1 covers 10 bases. The ends lost 10 bases at V and 4 bases at J; junction bases unmatched: 18. The CDR3 is 17 amino acids. Germline V gene sequence: CDR1 MDHEN, CDR2 SYDVKM. DNA for the CDR3: TGTGCCACCATAGTTTATAGTCGGGACAGGGGCGTCTATGGCTACACCTTC. Its translation is CATIVYSRDRGVYGYTF.

The gene calls are TRBV5-1 and TRBJ1-4; D is uncertain. The CDR3 covers 15 residues. The germline V gene encodes CDR1 SGHRS and CDR2 YFSETQ. V was trimmed by 8 bases and J by 0 bases, leaving 14 bases between them. The CDR3 reads CASRIDGATNEKLFF. CDR3 nucleotide sequence: TGCGCCAGTCGGATCGACGGTGCAACTAATGAAAAACTGTTTTTT.

The rearrangement links TRBV10-3 to TRBJ2-1; maybe TRBD2 (7 bases). The CDR3 contains 16 residues. V lost 3 bases to trimming and J lost 2 bases, with 14 bases between them. The germline V gene encodes CDR1 ENHRY and CDR2 SYGVKD. The CDR3 protein is CAISEGGGGPYNEQFF. In DNA, the CDR3 is TGTGCCATCAGTGAAGGCGGGGGCGGACCCTACAATGAGCAGTTCTTC.

This clonotype has ten or more counts. The chain uses TRBV7-2 and TRBJ1-6; 7 nucleotides line up with TRBD1. J lost 9 bases, V lost 1 base, and 9 bases had no gene match. CDR3 length: 16 amino acids. CDR1 and CDR2 (germline): SGHTA, FQGNSA. CDR3 protein: CASSLEPTGEGSPLHF. In nucleotides, the CDR3 is TGTGCCAGCAGCTTAGAACCCACAGGGGAGGGTTCACCCCTCCACTTT.

This clonotype was seen a handful of times. The V and J genes are TRBV19 and TRBJ1-1; no definite D call. Germline V lookup: CDR1 LNHDA, CDR2 SQIVND (reference sequence). This CDR3 comprises 15 residues. V lost 1 base to trimming and J lost 0 bases, with 9 bases between them. CDR3: CASSIAGDMNTEAFF. The CDR3 DNA follows: TGTGCCAGTAGTATAGCTGGCGACATGAACACTGAAGCTTTCTTT.

This chain connects TRBV19 to TRBJ1-2; 8 positions agree with TRBD1. This CDR3 contains 14 residues. Germline-derived CDR1 and CDR2 are LNHDA and SQIVND (reference sequence). The V and J ends lost 1 base and 4 bases, in that order; junction bases with no gene match: 2. CDR3 in amino acids: CASSIGDRLYGYTF. DNA for the CDR3: TGTGCCAGTAGTATAGGGGACAGGCTCTATGGCTACACCTTC. The full variable domain, with the rest looked up from reference TRBV19 and TRBJ1-2, is DGGITQSPKYLFRKEGQNVTLSCEQNLNHDAMYWYRQDPGQGLRLIYYSQIVNDFQKGDIAEGYSVSREKKESFPLTVTSAQKNPTAFYLCASSIGDRLYGYTFGSGTRLTVV.

In its sample, this clonotype was seen a few times. The CDR3 loop is CASSQDEGETAFF. The CDR3 DNA is TGCGCCAGCAGCCAAGATGAAGGGGAGACGGCTTTCTTT. The chain joins TRBV4-1 to TRBJ1-1; D may be TRBD1 (5 bases). V gave up 0 bases and J gave up 11 bases, with 13 bases separating them. The CDR3 runs 13 residues. The germline CDR1 and CDR2 sequences are MGHRA and YSYEKL.

This clonotype was detected a few times. This rearrangement joins TRBV5-5 to TRBJ1-6; a possible D gene is TRBD1 (6 bases). Germline assignment: CDR1 SGHKS and CDR2 YYEKEE (reference sequence). Trimming pared 2 bases from V and 14 bases from J, leaving 8 bases between. This CDR3 comprises 11 residues. The CDR3 loop reads CASSFGGSLHF. DNA for the CDR3: TGTGCCAGCAGCTTCGGGGGCTCCCTCCACTTT.

This clonotype was picked up a small number of times. This chain uses TRBV24-1 with TRBJ2-2; 8 nucleotides align to TRBD1. V lost 4 bases to trimming and J lost 5 bases; unmatched junction nucleotides: 5. CDR3 size: 15 residues. Germline values: CDR1 KGHDR, CDR2 SFDVKD. The CDR3 protein is CATSDRTGRTGELFF. CDR3 DNA: TGTGCCACCAGTGACCGGACAGGGAGGACCGGGGAGCTGTTTTTT.

The V gene is TRBV7-8, the J gene TRBJ2-5, with 14 bases fitting TRBD2. Germline V gene lookup returns CDR1 SGHVS and CDR2 FQNEAQ. V lost 4 bases, J lost 3 bases, and 1 base stayed unmatched. The CDR3 consists of 15 residues. This chain's CDR3 is CASSWGLAGEETQYF. The CDR3 DNA follows: TGTGCCAGCAGCTGGGGACTAGCGGGGGAAGAGACCCAGTACTTC.

This clonotype was seen at least ten times. The J gene is TRBJ1-1, the V gene TRBV11-2; D gene ambiguous. CDR1 SGHAT and CDR2 FQNNGV come from the germline V gene. The CDR3 spans 12 residues. Trimming removed 0 bases at V and 7 bases at J, with 6 bases between. CDR3 region: CASSLDRYEAFF. DNA of the CDR3: TGTGCCAGCAGCTTAGACAGATATGAAGCTTTCTTT.

The chain recombines TRBV2 with TRBJ1-5; possible D gene TRBD1, 6 bases. Trimming cost V 6 bases and J 3 bases, with 12 bases left between them. Germline V gene data show CDR1 as SNHLY and CDR2 as FYNNEI. The CDR3 contains 14 residues. DNA for the CDR3: TGTGCCAGCAGGGGGGCTGGATTCAATCAGCCCCAGCATTTT. Protein sequence: CASRGAGFNQPQHF.

V is TRBV3-1 and J is TRBJ2-7; no clear D. The CDR3 sequence is 13 residues long. Trimming removed 0 bases at V and 6 bases at J, with 9 bases between. The germline CDR1 and CDR2 sequences are LGHDT and YNNKEL (reference sequence). Written as DNA, the CDR3 is TGTGCCAGCAGCCAAGAGGTACAAGCCGAGCAGTACTTC. It translates to CASSQEVQAEQYF.